The 3 T cell receptor beta chains presented below share a single source sample, sequenced in a study of cytotoxic CD8 clonotypes in ibrutinib-treated CLL. Generated by immunoSEQ multiplex PCR, the TCRdb table keeps only in-frame clones and is missing some. Seen here are approximately 320,000 clones, over 60% observed once, and the top ten hold roughly 6.3%. Material: PBMCs, obtained after 36 months of ibrutinib treatment. The receptors originated from a human donor with chronic lymphocytic leukemia.

The chain employs TRBV6-1 and TRBJ2-5; 12 positions match TRBD2. CDR3 length: 15 residues. Per germline, CDR1 MNHNS and CDR2 SASEGT. V lost 3 bases and J lost 3; bases outside the gene matches: 2. The DNA of the CDR3 is TGTGCCAGCAGTGATTGGACTAGCGGGGAAGAGACCCAGTACTTC. It specifies CASSDWTSGEETQYF.

The chain is built from TRBV6-5 and TRBJ2-7; D is perhaps TRBD2 (7 bases). Germline values: CDR1 MNHEY, CDR2 SVGAGI. V was clipped by 6 bases and J by 6 bases, with 15 bases between them. The CDR3 runs to 13 residues. In nucleotides, the CDR3 is TGTGCCAGCAGATCCCTGGGGGGGCCCGAGCAGTACTTC. Protein sequence: CASRSLGGPEQYF.

With respect to this clone: One end of the junction varies from germline; a read error may be responsible. V and J are TRBV18 and TRBJ1-2; D is ambiguous. The germline V gene has CDR1 KGHSH and CDR2 LQKENI. The CDR3 length is 11 residues. The CDR3 loop is CASSPMVDQLF. The CDR3 DNA reads TGTGCCAGCTCACCTATGGTCGATCAACTATTC. The whole variable domain, remainder taken from reference TRBV18 and TRBJ1-2, is NAGVMQNPRHLVRRRGQEARLRCSPMKGHSHVYWYRQLPEEGLKFMVYLQKENIIDESGMPKERFSAEFPKEGPSILRIQQVVRGDSAAYFCASSPMVDQLFGSGTRLTVV.